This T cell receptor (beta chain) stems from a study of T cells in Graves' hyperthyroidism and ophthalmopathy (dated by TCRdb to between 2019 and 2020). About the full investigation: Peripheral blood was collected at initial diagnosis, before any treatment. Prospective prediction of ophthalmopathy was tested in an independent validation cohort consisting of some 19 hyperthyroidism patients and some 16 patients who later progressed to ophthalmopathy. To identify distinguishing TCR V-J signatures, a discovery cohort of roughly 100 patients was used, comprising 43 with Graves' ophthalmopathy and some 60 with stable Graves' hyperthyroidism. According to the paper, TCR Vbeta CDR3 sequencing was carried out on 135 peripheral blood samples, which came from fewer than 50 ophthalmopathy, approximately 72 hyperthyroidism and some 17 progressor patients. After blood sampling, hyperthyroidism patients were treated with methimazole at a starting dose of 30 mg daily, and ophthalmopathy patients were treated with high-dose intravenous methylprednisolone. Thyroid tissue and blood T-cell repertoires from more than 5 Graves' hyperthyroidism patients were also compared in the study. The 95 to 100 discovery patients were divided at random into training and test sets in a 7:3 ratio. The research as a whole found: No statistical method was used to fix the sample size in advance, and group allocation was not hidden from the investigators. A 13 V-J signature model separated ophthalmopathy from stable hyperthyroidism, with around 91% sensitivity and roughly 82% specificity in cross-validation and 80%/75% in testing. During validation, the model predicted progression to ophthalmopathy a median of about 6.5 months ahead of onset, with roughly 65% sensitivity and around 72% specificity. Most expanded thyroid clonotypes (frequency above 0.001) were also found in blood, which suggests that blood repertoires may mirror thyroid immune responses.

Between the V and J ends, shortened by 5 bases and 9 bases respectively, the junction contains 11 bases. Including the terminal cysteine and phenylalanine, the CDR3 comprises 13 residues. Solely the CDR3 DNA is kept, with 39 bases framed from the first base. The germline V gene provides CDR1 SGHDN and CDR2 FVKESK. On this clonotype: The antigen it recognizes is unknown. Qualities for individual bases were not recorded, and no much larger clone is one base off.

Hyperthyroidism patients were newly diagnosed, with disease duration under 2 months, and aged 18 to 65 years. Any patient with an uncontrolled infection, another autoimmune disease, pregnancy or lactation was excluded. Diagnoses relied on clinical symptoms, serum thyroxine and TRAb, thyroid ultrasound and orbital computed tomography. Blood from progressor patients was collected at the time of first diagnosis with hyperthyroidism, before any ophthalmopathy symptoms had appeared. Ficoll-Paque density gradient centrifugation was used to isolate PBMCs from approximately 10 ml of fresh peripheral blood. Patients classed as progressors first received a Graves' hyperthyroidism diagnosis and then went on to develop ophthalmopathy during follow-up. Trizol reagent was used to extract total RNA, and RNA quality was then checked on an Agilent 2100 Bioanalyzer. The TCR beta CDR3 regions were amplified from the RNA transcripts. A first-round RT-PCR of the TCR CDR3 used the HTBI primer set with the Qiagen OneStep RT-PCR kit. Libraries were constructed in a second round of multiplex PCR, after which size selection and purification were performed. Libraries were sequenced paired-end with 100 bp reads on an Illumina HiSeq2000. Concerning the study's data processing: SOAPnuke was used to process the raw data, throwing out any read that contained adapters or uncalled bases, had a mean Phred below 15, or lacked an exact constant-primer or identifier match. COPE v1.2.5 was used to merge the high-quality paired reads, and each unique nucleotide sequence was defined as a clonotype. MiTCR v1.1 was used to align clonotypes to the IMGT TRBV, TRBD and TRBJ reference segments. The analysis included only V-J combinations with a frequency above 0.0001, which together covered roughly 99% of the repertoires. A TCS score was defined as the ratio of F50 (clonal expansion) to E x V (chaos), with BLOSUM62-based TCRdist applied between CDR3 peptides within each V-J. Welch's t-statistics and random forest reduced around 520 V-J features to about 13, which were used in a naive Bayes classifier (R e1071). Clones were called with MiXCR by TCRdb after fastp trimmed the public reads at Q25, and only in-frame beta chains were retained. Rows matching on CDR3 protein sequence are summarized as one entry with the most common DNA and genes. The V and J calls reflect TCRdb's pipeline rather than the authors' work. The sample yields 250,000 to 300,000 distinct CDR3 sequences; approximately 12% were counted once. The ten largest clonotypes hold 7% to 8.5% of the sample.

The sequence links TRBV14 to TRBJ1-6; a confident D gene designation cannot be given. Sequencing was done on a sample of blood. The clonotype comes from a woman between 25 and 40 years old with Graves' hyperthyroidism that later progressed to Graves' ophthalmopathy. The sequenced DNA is TGTGCCAGCAGCGTCAAAGGTGGTTCACCCCTCCACTTT. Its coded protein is CASSVKGGSPLHF.